The rows below give T cell receptor beta chains drawn from one sample of a study of CD8+CD57+ T cells in acquired aplastic anemia. TCRdb used MiXCR to reprocess the reads, holding one entry per CDR3 protein. The data show some 190,000 distinct CDR3 sequences, approximately 45% seen once. The specimen sequenced was sorted CD4+, CD8+, or CD8+CD57+ T cells (not recorded which) from PBMCs. These receptors all stem from a human donor in good health. Both conserved end residues are part of each CDR3. The D gene is left open where the match is weak. Not all rows give a size; the values are once, few, many and, for expanded clones, a class.

J gene,D gene,V gene,clone size,CDR3 length,CDR3 protein,CDR3 DNA
TRBJ1-5,-,TRBV5-1,-,14,CASSLGGNNQPQHF,TGCGCCAGCAGCTTGGGGGGCAACAATCAGCCCCAGCATTTT
TRBJ2-1,-,TRBV12-3/TRBV12-4,few,14,CASRRNGGPNEQFF,TGTGCCAGCAGGCGAAATGGGGGTCCCAATGAGCAGTTCTTC
TRBJ1-2,TRBD1,TRBV6-5,many,15,CASSYSTGGMGGYTF,TGTGCCAGCAGTTATTCGACAGGGGGGATGGGAGGCTACACCTTC
TRBJ2-7,TRBD1,TRBV20-1,-,14,CSAGGTGAPYEQYF,TGCAGTGCTGGAGGGACAGGGGCCCCCTACGAGCAGTACTTC
TRBJ1-1,-,TRBV5-4,many,12,CASRNLNTEAFF,TGTGCCAGCAGAAACCTGAACACTGAAGCTTTCTTT
TRBJ1-6,-,TRBV20-1,few,13,CSASEDSNSPLHF,TGCAGTGCTAGCGAGGACAGCAATTCACCCCTCCACTTT
TRBJ1-1,-,TRBV9,-,12,CASSSANTEAFF,TGTGCCAGCAGCTCAGCGAACACTGAAGCTTTCTTT
TRBJ2-7,TRBD1,TRBV6-1,few,17,CASPTAGTGNRRYEQYF,TGTGCCAGCCCTACGGCCGGGACAGGGAATAGGCGCTACGAGCAGTACTTC
TRBJ2-7,-,TRBV7-6,-,15,CASSSRDTPSYEQYF,TGTGCCAGCAGCTCCCGGGACACCCCTTCCTACGAGCAGTACTTC
TRBJ1-2,-,TRBV19,many,13,CASSILAGSGYTF,TGTGCCAGTAGTATACTCGCCGGGTCTGGCTACACCTTC
TRBJ1-2,-,TRBV2,many,11,CASSIKDGYTF,TGTGCCAGCAGTATTAAGGATGGCTACACCTTC
TRBJ2-7,TRBD2,TRBV20-1,-,15,CSASRPGGGSYEQYF,TGCAGTGCCAGCAGGCCGGGCGGGGGCTCCTACGAGCAGTACTTC
TRBJ1-1,-,TRBV7-2,-,13,CASSSDGRWEAFF,TGTGCCAGCAGCTCCGACGGGCGGTGGGAAGCTTTCTTT
TRBJ2-7,-,TRBV2,-,15,CASSDPVIGPYEQYF,TGTGCCAGCAGTGACCCGGTGATAGGCCCCTACGAGCAGTACTTC
TRBJ2-2,TRBD2,TRBV19,-,15,CASSSPAGGSGELFF,TGTGCCAGTAGTTCTCCAGCGGGAGGGTCCGGGGAGCTGTTTTTT
TRBJ2-3,-,TRBV15,once,17,CATSTTLASGVRDTQYF,TGTGCCACCAGCACTACCCTGGCATCGGGGGTGAGGGATACGCAGTATTTC
TRBJ1-1,-,TRBV29-1,many,16,CSVEDRREWVHTEAFF,TGCAGCGTTGAAGATAGGAGGGAGTGGGTGCACACTGAAGCTTTCTTT
TRBJ2-7,-,TRBV7-3,-,14,CASSVLTESYEQYF,TGTGCCAGCAGCGTGCTCACCGAGTCCTACGAGCAGTACTTC
TRBJ2-7,TRBD1,TRBV24-1,few,14,CATAGDRATYEQYF,TGTGCCACCGCCGGGGACAGGGCCACCTACGAGCAGTACTTC
TRBJ2-5,TRBD2,TRBV20-1,many,16,CSARDLLAGLRETQYF,TGCAGTGCTAGAGATCTTCTAGCGGGATTGCGAGAGACCCAGTACTTC
TRBJ2-1,TRBD2,TRBV7-3,many,15,CASSSGTSGSYEQFF,TGTGCCAGCAGCTCAGGGACTAGCGGGAGCTATGAGCAGTTCTTC
TRBJ2-7,-,TRBV7-3,-,14,CASSLGAGVHEQYF,TGTGCCAGCAGCTTAGGAGCAGGGGTTCACGAGCAGTACTTC
TRBJ2-3,-,TRBV19,many,16,CASSPGAATITDTQYF,TGTGCCAGTAGCCCCGGTGCAGCGACAATCACAGATACGCAGTATTTT
TRBJ2-7,-,TRBV6-5,-,14,CASSSPGGRGEQYF,TGTGCCAGCAGTTCACCTGGGGGAAGGGGCGAGCAGTACTTC
TRBJ2-1,TRBD2,TRBV20-1,many,14,CSAQGLAGVDEQFF,TGCAGTGCTCAAGGACTAGCGGGAGTGGATGAGCAGTTCTTC
TRBJ2-3,-,TRBV20-1,many,16,CSAQRWRKPSTDTQYF,TGCAGTGCTCAAAGGTGGAGAAAGCCTAGCACAGATACGCAGTATTTT
TRBJ2-7,-,TRBV7-9,once,15,CASSPPGGTLYEQYF,TGTGCCAGCAGCCCCCCTGGCGGGACCCTCTACGAGCAGTACTTC
TRBJ2-2,-,TRBV11-2,many,16,CASSLIGGERTGELFF,TGTGCCAGCAGCTTAATTGGCGGGGAGCGCACCGGGGAGCTGTTTTTT
TRBJ2-1,TRBD1,TRBV6-1,few,14,CASRAGTGYNEQFF,TGTGCCAGCAGAGCCGGGACAGGGTACAATGAGCAGTTCTTC
TRBJ1-2,TRBD1,TRBV5-5,-,13,CASSRTGRYGYTF,TGTGCCAGCAGTCGGACAGGGCGGTATGGCTACACCTTC
TRBJ2-5,-,TRBV7-2,many,15,CASSLTRSRQETQYF,TGTGCCAGCAGCTTAACCAGGTCGAGACAAGAGACCCAGTACTTC
TRBJ1-5,-,TRBV19,-,15,CASSMWRSDNQPQHF,TGTGCCAGTAGTATGTGGAGATCCGACAATCAGCCCCAGCATTTT
TRBJ2-1,-,TRBV24-1,few,13,CATSVTGTGEQFF,TGTGCCACCAGTGTGACCGGAACCGGTGAGCAGTTCTTC
TRBJ2-7,-,TRBV20-1,-,10,CSASKLAEYF,TGCAGTGCTAGTAAGCTAGCAGAGTACTTC
TRBJ2-7,TRBD1,TRBV10-3,-,12,CAISVTGEEQYF,TGTGCCATCAGTGTGACAGGGGAAGAGCAGTACTTC
TRBJ1-2,-,TRBV6-1,-,13,CASSWEGNYGYTF,TGTGCCAGCAGCTGGGAAGGGAACTATGGCTACACCTTC
TRBJ1-3,-,TRBV6-4,many,16,CASSVTRQGSGNTIYF,TGTGCCAGCAGTGTCACCCGTCAGGGGTCAGGAAACACCATATATTTT
TRBJ1-6,-,TRBV15,few,16,CATSRDPGLLSSPLHF,TGTGCCACCAGCAGAGATCCGGGGCTACTGTCTTCACCCCTCCACTTT
TRBJ2-7,-,TRBV6-1,few,13,CASSEFGSYEQYF,TGTGCCAGCAGTGAATTCGGTTCCTACGAGCAGTACTTC
TRBJ1-2,TRBD1,TRBV6-4,-,13,CANPDRGSAGYTF,TGTGCCAACCCAGACAGGGGGTCTGCTGGCTACACCTTC
TRBJ2-5,-,TRBV14,-,15,CASSQERGWSETQYF,TGTGCCAGCAGCCAAGAACGGGGGTGGTCGGAGACCCAGTACTTC
TRBJ1-1,-,TRBV9,many,14,CASSGAVGTTEAFF,TGTGCCAGCAGCGGAGCGGTGGGTACCACTGAAGCTTTCTTT
TRBJ1-2,-,TRBV14,-,14,CASSQEWDMASYTF,TGTGCCAGCAGCCAAGAGTGGGACATGGCTAGCTACACCTTC
TRBJ2-3,TRBD2,TRBV27,few,15,CASSRTSGRVDTQYF,TGTGCCAGCAGCCGGACTAGCGGGAGGGTAGATACGCAGTATTTT
TRBJ1-6,-,TRBV2,many,13,CASSGGYNSPLHF,TGTGCCAGCAGTGGTGGCTATAATTCACCCCTCCACTTT
TRBJ1-1,TRBD1,TRBV19,many,15,CASSVDRRMNTEAFF,TGTGCCAGTAGCGTGGACAGGAGAATGAACACTGAAGCTTTCTTT